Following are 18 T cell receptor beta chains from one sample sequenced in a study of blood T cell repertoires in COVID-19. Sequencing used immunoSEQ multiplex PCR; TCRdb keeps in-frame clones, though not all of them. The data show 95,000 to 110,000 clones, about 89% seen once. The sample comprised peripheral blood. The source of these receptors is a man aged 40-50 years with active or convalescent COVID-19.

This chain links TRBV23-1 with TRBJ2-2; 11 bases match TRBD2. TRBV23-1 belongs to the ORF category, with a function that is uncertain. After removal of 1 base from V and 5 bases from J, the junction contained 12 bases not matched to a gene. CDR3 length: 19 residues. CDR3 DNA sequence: TGCGCCAGCAGTCAATGTGAGGGAATAGCGGGAGGGGTGACCGGGGAGCTGTTTTTT. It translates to CASSQCEGIAGGVTGELFF.

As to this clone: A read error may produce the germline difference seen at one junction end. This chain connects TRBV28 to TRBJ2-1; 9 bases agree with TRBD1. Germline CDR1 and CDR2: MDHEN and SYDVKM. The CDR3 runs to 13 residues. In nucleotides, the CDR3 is TGTGCCAGCAGTTCTCCGACAGGGGGGCTCACCCTCTTC. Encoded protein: CASSSPTGGLTLF.

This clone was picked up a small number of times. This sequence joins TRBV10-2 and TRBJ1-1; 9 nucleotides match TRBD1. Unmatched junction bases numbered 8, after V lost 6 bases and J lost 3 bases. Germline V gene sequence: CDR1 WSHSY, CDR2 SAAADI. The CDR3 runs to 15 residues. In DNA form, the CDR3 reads TGCGCCAGCAGACTACAGGGGGCCCCACACACTGAAGCTTTCTTT. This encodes CASRLQGAPHTEAFF.

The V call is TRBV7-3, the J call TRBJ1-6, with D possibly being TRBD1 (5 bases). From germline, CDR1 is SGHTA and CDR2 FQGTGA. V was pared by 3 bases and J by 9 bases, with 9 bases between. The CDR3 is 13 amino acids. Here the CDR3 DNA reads TGTGCCAGCAGCTTCGGGGGGAGTTCACCCCTCCACTTT. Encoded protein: CASSFGGSSPLHF.

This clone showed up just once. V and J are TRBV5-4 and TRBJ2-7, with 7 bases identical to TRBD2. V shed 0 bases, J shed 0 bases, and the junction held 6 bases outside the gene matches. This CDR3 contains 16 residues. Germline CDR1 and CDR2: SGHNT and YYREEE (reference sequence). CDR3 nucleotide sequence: TGTGCCAGCAGCTTGGCCCCTAGCGGAAGCTCCTACGAGCAGTACTTC. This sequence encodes CASSLAPSGSSYEQYF.

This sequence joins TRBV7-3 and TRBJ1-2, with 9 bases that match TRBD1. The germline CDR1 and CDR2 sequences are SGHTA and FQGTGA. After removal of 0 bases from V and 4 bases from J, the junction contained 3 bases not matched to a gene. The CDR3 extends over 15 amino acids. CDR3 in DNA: TGTGCCAGCAGCTTAACGGGACAGGGAACCTATGGCTACACCTTC. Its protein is CASSLTGQGTYGYTF. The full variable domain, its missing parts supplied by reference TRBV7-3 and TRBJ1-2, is GAGVSQTPSNKVTEKGKYVELRCDPISGHTALYWYRQSLGQGPEFLIYFQGTGAADDSGLPNDRFFAVRPEGSVSTLKIQRTERGDSAVYLCASSLTGQGTYGYTFGSGTRLTVV.

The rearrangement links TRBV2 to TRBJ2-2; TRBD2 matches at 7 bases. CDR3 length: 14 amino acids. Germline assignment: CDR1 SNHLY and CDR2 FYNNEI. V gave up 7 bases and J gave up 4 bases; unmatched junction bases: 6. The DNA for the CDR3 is TGTGCCAGCAACCTGGCTAGCGGCACCGGGGAGCTGTTTTTT. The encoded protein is CASNLASGTGELFF.

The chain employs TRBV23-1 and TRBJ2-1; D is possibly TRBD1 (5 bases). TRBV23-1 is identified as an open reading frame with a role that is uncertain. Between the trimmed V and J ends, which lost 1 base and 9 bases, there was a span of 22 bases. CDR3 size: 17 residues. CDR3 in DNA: TGCGCCAGCAGTCAATATTTTGCAGGGCCATTCAAGGGTGAGCAGTTCTTC. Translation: CASSQYFAGPFKGEQFF.

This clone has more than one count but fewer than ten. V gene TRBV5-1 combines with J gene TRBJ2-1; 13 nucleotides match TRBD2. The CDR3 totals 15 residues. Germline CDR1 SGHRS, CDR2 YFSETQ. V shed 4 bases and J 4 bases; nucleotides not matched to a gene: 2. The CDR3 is CASSEGLAGYNEQFF. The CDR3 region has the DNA TGCGCCAGCAGCGAGGGACTAGCGGGGTACAATGAGCAGTTCTTC.

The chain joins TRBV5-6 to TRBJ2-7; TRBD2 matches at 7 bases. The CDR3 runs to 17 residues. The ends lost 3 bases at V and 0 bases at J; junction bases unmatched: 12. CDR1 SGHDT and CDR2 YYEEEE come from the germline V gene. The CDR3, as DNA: TGTGCCAGCAGCTCCCTGACTAGCCGAAGCTTCTCCTACGAGCAGTACTTC. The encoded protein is CASSSLTSRSFSYEQYF.

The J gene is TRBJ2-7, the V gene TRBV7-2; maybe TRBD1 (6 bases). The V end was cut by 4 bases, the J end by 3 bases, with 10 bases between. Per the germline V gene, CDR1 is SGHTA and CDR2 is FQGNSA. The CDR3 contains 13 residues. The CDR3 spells CASSSGQYYEQYF. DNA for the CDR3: TGTGCCAGCAGCTCCGGACAGTACTACGAGCAGTACTTC. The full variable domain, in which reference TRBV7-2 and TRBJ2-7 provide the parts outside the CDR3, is GAGVSQSPSNKVTEKGKDVELRCDPISGHTALYWYRQSLGQGLEFLIYFQGNSAPDKSGLPSDRFSAERTGGSVSTLTIQRTQQEDSAVYLCASSSGQYYEQYFGPGTRLTVT.

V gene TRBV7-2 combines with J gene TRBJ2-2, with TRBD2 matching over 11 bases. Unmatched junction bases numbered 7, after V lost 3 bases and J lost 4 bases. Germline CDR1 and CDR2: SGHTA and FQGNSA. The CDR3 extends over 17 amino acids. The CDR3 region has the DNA TGTGCCAGCAGCTTGACTAGCGGGATGATTAGCACCGGGGAGCTGTTTTTT. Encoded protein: CASSLTSGMISTGELFF.

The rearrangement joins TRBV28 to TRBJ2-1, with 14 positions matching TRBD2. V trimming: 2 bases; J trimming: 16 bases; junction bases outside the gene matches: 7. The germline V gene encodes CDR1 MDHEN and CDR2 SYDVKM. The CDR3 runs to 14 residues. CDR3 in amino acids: CASSLPRLAGGPFF. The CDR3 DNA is TGTGCCAGCAGTTTACCTCGACTAGCGGGAGGGCCATTCTTC.

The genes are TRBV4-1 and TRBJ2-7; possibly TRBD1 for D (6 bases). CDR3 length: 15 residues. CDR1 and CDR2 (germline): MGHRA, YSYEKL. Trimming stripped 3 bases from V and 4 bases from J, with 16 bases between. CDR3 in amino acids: CASSQIDRSSYEQYF. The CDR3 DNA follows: TGCGCCAGCAGCCAGATTGACAGGAGTTCATACGAGCAGTACTTC.

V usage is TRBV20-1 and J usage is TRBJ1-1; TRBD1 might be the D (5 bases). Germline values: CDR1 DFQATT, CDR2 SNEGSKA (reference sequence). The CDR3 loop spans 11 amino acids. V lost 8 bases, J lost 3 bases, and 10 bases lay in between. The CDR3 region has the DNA TGCAGTACTCCGGGGGACACTGAAGCTTTCTTT. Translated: CSTPGDTEAFF.

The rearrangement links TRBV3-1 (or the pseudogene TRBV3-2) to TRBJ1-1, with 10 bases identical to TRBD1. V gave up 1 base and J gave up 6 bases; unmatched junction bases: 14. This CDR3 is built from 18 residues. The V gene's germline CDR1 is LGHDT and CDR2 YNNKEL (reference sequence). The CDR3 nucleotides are TGTGCCAGCAGCCAAGGGGATCGACAGGGGGCCCGTCGGGCTGAAGCTTTCTTT. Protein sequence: CASSQGDRQGARRAEAFF.

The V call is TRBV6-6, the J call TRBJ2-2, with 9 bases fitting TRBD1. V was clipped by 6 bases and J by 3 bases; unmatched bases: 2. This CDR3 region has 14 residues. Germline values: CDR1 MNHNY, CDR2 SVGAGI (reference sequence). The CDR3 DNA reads TGTGCCAGCAGACGGGACAGGGACACCGGGGAGCTGTTTTTT. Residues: CASRRDRDTGELFF.

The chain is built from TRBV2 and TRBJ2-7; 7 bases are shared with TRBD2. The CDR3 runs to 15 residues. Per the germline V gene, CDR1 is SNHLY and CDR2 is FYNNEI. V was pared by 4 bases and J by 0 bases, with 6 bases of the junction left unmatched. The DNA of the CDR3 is TGTGCCAGCAGTGGGGAAACTAGCGCCTCCTACGAGCAGTACTTC. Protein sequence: CASSGETSASYEQYF.